Sequencing of this TCR beta chain was carried out in a study of cytomegalovirus exposure and HLA in healthy donors. Regarding the study as a whole: In a later analysis, DRB1 alleles had the most associated TCRs; HLA-C alleles the fewest. Roughly uniform depth of sequencing across donors was assumed in presence/absence analyses.

Researchers ran the PCR with 60 Vbeta and 13 Jbeta primers. Using immunoSEQ multiplex PCR, the repertoire was profiled, and TCRdb retains in-frame clones only, with some absent. In the table there are 100,000 to 150,000 clones, around 68% of which are singletons. Trimming took 1 base from V and 4 from J; bases not matched to a gene: 16. Per the germline V gene, CDR1 is LNHNV and CDR2 is YYDKDF (reference sequence). This CDR3 spans 20 amino acids. A word on this clone: Its antigen is still unknown.

The source is a man aged 40-55 years in good health and CMV-seropositive. The V gene is TRBV15, the J gene TRBJ2-2; 9 bases fit TRBD2. The sample consisted of PBMCs. The CDR3: CATSRGTRGLAGKLTGELFF. CDR3 sequence (DNA): TGTGCCACCAGCAGAGGTACCCGGGGGCTAGCGGGAAAGCTCACCGGGGAGCTGTTTTTT.